These 22 T cell receptor beta chains share one sample of origin, sequenced in a study of regulatory T cells in long-lasting Graves disease. Specified time point: newly diagnosed GD, antithyroid drugs for less than 3 months. Isolated PBMC RNA provided the starting material for the TCR library. Researchers made TCR beta libraries by using iRepertoire HTBI primers and running Arm-PCR on CDR3 regions. One entry per CDR3 protein, called by TCRdb with MiXCR from the multiplex PCR reads. This table holds 550,000 to 700,000 distinct CDR3 sequences, 16% found once. The data were also submitted as part of a second study, on T cells in Graves' hyperthyroidism and ophthalmopathy.

The sample here was peripheral blood mononuclear cells (PBMCs), taken at new diagnosis, from a patient treated with antithyroid drugs. These receptors were collected from a young man with Graves disease.

This clonotype has at least ten counts. The rearrangement joins TRBV18 to TRBJ2-5; D assignment may be TRBD1 or TRBD2 (5 bases each). Between the trimmed V and J ends, which lost 4 bases and 2 bases, there was a span of 8 bases. CDR1 and CDR2 (germline): KGHSH, LQKENI. The CDR3 runs to 13 residues. This CDR3 is CASSRDVQETQYF. In DNA form, the CDR3 reads TGTGCCAGCTCACGGGACGTTCAAGAGACCCAGTACTTC.

This clonotype was counted only a few times. The chain employs TRBV28 and TRBJ2-7; 7 nucleotides line up with TRBD2. V lost 3 bases to trimming and J lost 3 bases; unmatched junction nucleotides: 14. The CDR3 spans 17 residues. Germline values: CDR1 MDHEN, CDR2 SYDVKM. The CDR3 bases are TGTGCCAGCAGTTTCGGGCGGACGGGGGGAGGTTACTACGAGCAGTACTTC. It encodes CASSFGRTGGGYYEQYF.

The chain employs TRBV7-9 and TRBJ2-7, with 9 bases fitting TRBD1. Germline assignment: CDR1 SEHNR and CDR2 FQNEAQ (reference sequence). This CDR3 is built from 17 residues. Trimming took 5 bases from V and 5 from J; bases not matched to a gene: 16. CDR3 sequence (DNA): TGTGCCAGCAGCACGAACCCGGAGGACAGGGGCCACCACGAGCAGTACTTC. Its protein is CASSTNPEDRGHHEQYF.

V and J are TRBV3-1 and TRBJ1-4, with D unresolved. The V and J ends lost 5 bases and 10 bases respectively, with 8 bases between them. Per germline, CDR1 LGHDT and CDR2 YNNKEL (reference sequence). The CDR3 is made up of 11 amino acids. DNA for the CDR3: TGTGCCAGCAGCACTCATGGAAAACTGTTTTTT. Amino acid sequence: CASSTHGKLFF.

The chain joins TRBV7-9 to TRBJ1-1; D uncertain. Per germline, CDR1 SEHNR and CDR2 FQNEAQ (reference sequence). CDR3 size: 15 residues. The V and J ends lost 1 base and 6 bases respectively, with 15 bases between them. The CDR3 protein is CASSLVPSAAAEAFF. The CDR3 coding sequence is TGTGCCAGCAGCTTAGTTCCATCCGCCGCCGCTGAAGCTTTCTTT.

This sequence joins TRBV29-1 and TRBJ2-5; maybe TRBD2 (5 bases). This CDR3 comprises 14 residues. Germline CDR1 is SQVTM and CDR2 is ANQGSEA. The V end lost 8 bases, the J end lost 1 base, and 17 bases lay between the germline ends. The CDR3 nucleotides are TGCAGCACTGAGGGAGACGCCCGCCAAGAGACCCAGTACTTC. This codes for CSTEGDARQETQYF.

This clonotype has a handful of counts. This chain connects TRBV5-6 to TRBJ2-3, with TRBD2 matching 13 bases. The V segment lost 2 bases and the J segment 5 bases; nucleotides outside the gene matches: 2. Germline V gene lookup returns CDR1 SGHDT and CDR2 YYEEEE. There are 15 residues in the CDR3. The CDR3 sequence is CASSFGTSGKDTQYF. The CDR3 DNA reads TGTGCCAGCAGCTTCGGGACTAGCGGGAAAGATACGCAGTATTTT.

The genes are TRBV15 and TRBJ1-1; 9 positions agree with TRBD1. The V and J ends lost 8 bases and 7 bases, in that order; junction bases with no gene match: 8. Germline V gives CDR1 LNHNV, CDR2 YYDKDF (reference sequence). The CDR3 extends over 13 amino acids. The CDR3 region has the DNA TGTGCCACCCAGGGACAGGGTTCGGGTGAAGCTTTCTTT. It translates to CATQGQGSGEAFF.

This clonotype was counted ten times or more. The chain uses TRBV20-1 and TRBJ1-1; D might be TRBD1 (6 bases). The germline V gene encodes CDR1 DFQATT and CDR2 SNEGSKA (reference sequence). The V and J ends lost 3 bases and 0 bases respectively, with 14 bases between them. The CDR3 has 15 amino acids. For the CDR3, the DNA is TGCAGTGCTAGTCCCTTTGACAGGATGAACACTGAAGCTTTCTTT. This gives the protein CSASPFDRMNTEAFF.

At least ten counts were recorded for this clonotype. The chain uses TRBV29-1 and TRBJ2-5; 7 bases are shared with TRBD1. J was trimmed by 3 bases and V by 5 bases; bases with no gene match: 9. The CDR3 is made up of 14 amino acids. CDR1 and CDR2 from the germline V gene are SQVTM and ANQGSEA. The DNA for the CDR3 is TGCAGCGTTACCCCGGGACAGTTAAAAGAGACCCAGTACTTC. Encoded protein: CSVTPGQLKETQYF.

This clonotype has at least ten counts. The rearrangement uses TRBV28 and TRBJ1-5, with a weak D call TRBD1 (6 bases). The ends were cut back, 3 bases at V and 2 bases at J, with 14 bases in the middle. CDR1 is MDHEN and CDR2 is SYDVKM in the germline V gene. The CDR3 extends over 16 amino acids. CDR3 coding DNA: TGTGCCAGCAGTTTGCAGGGGAGATTGGGCAATCAGCCCCAGCATTTT. Protein product: CASSLQGRLGNQPQHF.

This clonotype came up many times. This rearrangement joins TRBV20-1 to TRBJ2-7; D is possibly TRBD2 (5 bases). Germline V gene data show CDR1 as DFQATT and CDR2 as SNEGSKA (reference sequence). This CDR3 comprises 11 residues. The V gene lost 7 bases and the J gene lost 1 base, with 8 bases spanning the gap. DNA for the CDR3: TGCAGTGGCGGGCAGTCCTACGAGCAGTACTTC. Translation: CSGGQSYEQYF.

This clonotype was counted ten times or more. The chain combines TRBV3-1 with TRBJ2-1, with a weak D call TRBD2 (6 bases). The germline V gene encodes CDR1 LGHDT and CDR2 YNNKEL (reference sequence). V lost 2 bases and J lost 7, with 12 bases in between. The CDR3 has 14 amino acids. The DNA of the CDR3 is TGTGCCAGCAGCCAACCTGTTGGGGGGAATGAGCAGTTCTTC. It translates to CASSQPVGGNEQFF.

This clonotype was found a few times. This chain joins TRBV9 and TRBJ1-5, with 10 bases identical to TRBD1. Germline V CDR1 and CDR2: SGDLS, YYNGEE. After removal of 3 bases from V and 9 bases from J, the junction contained 9 bases not matched to a gene. The CDR3 is 15 residues long. The CDR3 reads CASSGGTGDLGPQHF. The CDR3 DNA reads TGTGCCAGCAGCGGAGGGACAGGGGATTTAGGGCCCCAGCATTTT.

Only a few counts were recorded for this clonotype. The rearrangement links TRBV6-1 to TRBJ1-1; unclear D gene. CDR1 and CDR2 (germline): MNHNS, SASEGT. The CDR3 sequence is 12 residues long. The V and J ends lost 7 bases and 4 bases respectively, with 10 bases between them. This CDR3 reads CASKGGSTEAFF. The CDR3 region has the DNA TGTGCCAGCAAAGGAGGGAGCACTGAAGCTTTCTTT.

This rearrangement joins TRBV12-5 to TRBJ2-1; no definite D call. CDR1 is LGHNT and CDR2 is FRNRAP in the germline V gene. Trimming took off 7 bases at V and 0 bases at J, with 16 bases between the two ends. This CDR3 is 16 amino acids long. CDR3 sequence: CASDDGRSSSYNEQFF. CDR3 in DNA: TGTGCTAGTGATGACGGACGGTCCTCCTCCTACAATGAGCAGTTCTTC.

V usage is TRBV18 and J usage is TRBJ1-5, with a tentative D call TRBD1 (5 bases). Per the germline V gene, CDR1 is KGHSH and CDR2 is LQKENI. The CDR3 has 17 residues. V was clipped by 2 bases and J by 5 bases, with 19 bases between them. CDR3 DNA: TGTGCCAGCTCACCAACTACAGGTGCCTTTGGCGATCAGCCCCAGCATTTT. This codes for CASSPTTGAFGDQPQHF.

The chain recombines TRBV30 with TRBJ2-7; 8 bases fit TRBD1. Germline trimming cut 1 base from V and 5 bases from J; bases unmatched to any gene: 4. Germline V gene sequence: CDR1 GTSNPN, CDR2 SVGIG (reference sequence). The CDR3 is made up of 13 amino acids. CDR3 region: CAWSAPGGHEQYF. In nucleotides, the CDR3 is TGTGCCTGGAGTGCCCCAGGGGGCCACGAGCAGTACTTC.

This sequence joins TRBV20-1 and TRBJ2-7; 8 bases are a match to TRBD1. This CDR3 region has 14 residues. Germline V CDR1 and CDR2: DFQATT, SNEGSKA (reference sequence). Unmatched junction bases numbered 3, after V lost 2 bases and J lost 0 bases. The CDR3 here is CSARLTGGSYEQYF. The DNA of the CDR3 is TGCAGTGCTAGATTAACAGGGGGCTCCTACGAGCAGTACTTC.

The chain joins TRBV20-1 to TRBJ1-1; 8 nucleotides line up with TRBD1. V trimming: 6 bases; J trimming: 1 base; junction bases outside the gene matches: 4. The germline CDR1 and CDR2 sequences are DFQATT and SNEGSKA (reference sequence). The CDR3 contains 13 residues. The CDR3 coding sequence is TGCAGTGCCACGGACAGGGCGAACACTGAAGCTTTCTTT. Translation: CSATDRANTEAFF.

Worth noting for this clonotype: This may be a read error: a much more frequent sequence differs by one nucleotide. The final CDR3 position lacks the conserved phenylalanine or tryptophan, pointing to a likely read error. Written as DNA, the CDR3 is TGTGCCAGCAGTTGGACAGGCTTCGTTTTTGATACGCAGTATTCT. It yields the protein CASSWTGFVFDTQYS. V usage is TRBV6-2 or TRBV6-3 and J usage is TRBJ2-3; TRBD1 agrees at 7 bases. Germline V lookup: CDR1 MNHEY, CDR2 SVGEGT. CDR3 length equals 15 residues. After removal of 4 bases from V and 6 bases from J, the junction contained 10 bases not matched to a gene.

This clonotype was counted many times. J is TRBJ2-2 and V is TRBV2; 9 nucleotides line up with TRBD2. This CDR3 is built from 16 residues. J was trimmed by 2 bases and V by 2 bases; bases with no gene match: 3. The germline V gene encodes CDR1 SNHLY and CDR2 FYNNEI. The chain's CDR3 is CASSELAGPNTGELFF. CDR3 sequence (DNA): TGTGCCAGCAGTGAACTAGCGGGACCTAACACCGGGGAGCTGTTTTTT.